The clone carrying this TCR beta chain was observed many times. A 10-nucleotide random UMI tagged transcripts in template-switch 5'RACE cDNA synthesis. TCRdb reanalysed the 5' RACE reads using MiXCR and keeps one entry per CDR3 protein. This table has 20,000 or so distinct CDR3 sequences, over 12% appearing once. V was shortened by 3 bases and J by 0 bases, with 10 bases between the two germline ends. This CDR3 spans 15 amino acids. Germline V gene data show CDR1 as LGHNA and CDR2 as YNFKEQ. This sample is drawn from a study of neurological immune-mediated disorders. Sequencing used PBMCs. The V and J genes are TRBV4-2 and TRBJ2-3; D may be TRBD2 (5 bases). The TCR originated in a female donor with HTLV-1-associated myelopathy (HAM/TSP). CDR3 sequence: CASSHGLPSTDTQYF. In nucleotides, the CDR3 is TGTGCCAGCAGCCACGGACTCCCTAGCACAGATACGCAGTATTTT.